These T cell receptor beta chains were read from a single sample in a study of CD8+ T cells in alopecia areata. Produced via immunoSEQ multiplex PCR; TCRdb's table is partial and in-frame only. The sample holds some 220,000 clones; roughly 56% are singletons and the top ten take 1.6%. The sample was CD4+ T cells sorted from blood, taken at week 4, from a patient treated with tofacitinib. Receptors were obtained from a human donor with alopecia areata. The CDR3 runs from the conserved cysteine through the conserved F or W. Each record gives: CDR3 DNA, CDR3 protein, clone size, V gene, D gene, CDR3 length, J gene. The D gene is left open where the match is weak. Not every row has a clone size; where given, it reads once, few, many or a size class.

CDR3nt: TGTGCCAGCAGCACCGGGACTAGGGGTGAGCAGTTCTTC; CDR3aa: CASSTGTRGEQFF; abundance: NA; v_gene: TRBV7-2; d_gene: TRBD2; len: 13; j_gene: TRBJ2-1
CDR3nt: TGTGCCAGCAGCTACCCGGGACAGGGGGTAAACGAGCAGTACTTC; CDR3aa: CASSYPGQGVNEQYF; abundance: NA; v_gene: TRBV7-2; d_gene: TRBD1; len: 15; j_gene: TRBJ2-7
CDR3nt: TGTGCCAGCAGTGAACAGGACGCGCCTGGGGCCAACGTCCTGACTTTC; CDR3aa: CASSEQDAPGANVLTF; abundance: NA; v_gene: TRBV2; d_gene: NA; len: 16; j_gene: TRBJ2-6
CDR3nt: TGTGCCTGGAGTCCGAAAACAGGGGGCACTGAAGCTTTCTTT; CDR3aa: CAWSPKTGGTEAFF; abundance: NA; v_gene: TRBV30; d_gene: TRBD1; len: 14; j_gene: TRBJ1-1
CDR3nt: TGTGCCAGCAGCCCCAGGACTAGCGGGGCCCACGAGCAGTACTTC; CDR3aa: CASSPRTSGAHEQYF; abundance: NA; v_gene: TRBV7-2; d_gene: TRBD2; len: 15; j_gene: TRBJ2-7
CDR3nt: TGTGCCAGCAGTGGGGGCAGTAGTATCTACGAGCAGTACTTC; CDR3aa: CASSGGSSIYEQYF; abundance: NA; v_gene: TRBV28; d_gene: NA; len: 14; j_gene: TRBJ2-7
CDR3nt: TGTGCCAGCAGTTCAGGGGGTGAGGAGCCCCAGCATTTT; CDR3aa: CASSSGGEEPQHF; abundance: NA; v_gene: TRBV2; d_gene: TRBD1; len: 13; j_gene: TRBJ1-5
CDR3nt: TGTGCCAGCAGTGAATCGACAGGGGCCTATGGCTACACCTTC; CDR3aa: CASSESTGAYGYTF; abundance: once; v_gene: TRBV25-1; d_gene: TRBD1; len: 14; j_gene: TRBJ1-2
CDR3nt: TGTGCCAGCAGCAACAGGGGGCGACGGGGCACTGAAGCTTTCTTT; CDR3aa: CASSNRGRRGTEAFF; abundance: NA; v_gene: TRBV7-2; d_gene: TRBD1; len: 15; j_gene: TRBJ1-1
CDR3nt: TGTGCCAGCTCGGGTCGGTGGAGCGGTGGCTACACCTTC; CDR3aa: CASSGRWSGGYTF; abundance: NA; v_gene: TRBV2; d_gene: NA; len: 13; j_gene: TRBJ1-2
CDR3nt: TGCGCCAGCAGCCAAGGACAGGGAGGAAGCACAGATACGCAGTATTTT; CDR3aa: CASSQGQGGSTDTQYF; abundance: NA; v_gene: TRBV5-1; d_gene: TRBD1; len: 16; j_gene: TRBJ2-3
CDR3nt: TGTGCCAGCAGCCTCGACAGGGGGCTACCTCTCTCCTACGAGCAGTACTTC; CDR3aa: CASSLDRGLPLSYEQYF; abundance: NA; v_gene: TRBV5-6; d_gene: TRBD1; len: 17; j_gene: TRBJ2-7
CDR3nt: TGTGCCAGCAGCAGAGGGGGAGGCGGGGAGCTGTTTTTT; CDR3aa: CASSRGGGGELFF; abundance: NA; v_gene: TRBV7-2; d_gene: NA; len: 13; j_gene: TRBJ2-2
CDR3nt: TGTGCCATCAGTGAGTCGGGGCCCGATACGCAGTATTTT; CDR3aa: CAISESGPDTQYF; abundance: NA; v_gene: TRBV10-3; d_gene: NA; len: 13; j_gene: TRBJ2-3
CDR3nt: TGTGCCAGCACCCCCAGAGGGGGCAGTGAGCAGTTCTTC; CDR3aa: CASTPRGGSEQFF; abundance: NA; v_gene: TRBV27; d_gene: TRBD1; len: 13; j_gene: TRBJ2-1
CDR3nt: TGTGCCAGCAAGGAGCTCTCTGGAAACACCATATATTTT; CDR3aa: CASKELSGNTIYF; abundance: few; v_gene: TRBV27; d_gene: NA; len: 13; j_gene: TRBJ1-3
CDR3nt: TGCGCCAGCAGCCAAGTTAGGGAGACCGGGGAGCTGTTTTTT; CDR3aa: CASSQVRETGELFF; abundance: NA; v_gene: TRBV4-1; d_gene: NA; len: 14; j_gene: TRBJ2-2
CDR3nt: TGTGCCAGTAGTAGGTGGGGCCAAGAAGAGACCCAGTACTTC; CDR3aa: CASSRWGQEETQYF; abundance: few; v_gene: TRBV19; d_gene: NA; len: 14; j_gene: TRBJ2-5
CDR3nt: TGCAGCGTTGAACAGTCCACAGATACGCAGTATTTT; CDR3aa: CSVEQSTDTQYF; abundance: NA; v_gene: TRBV29-1; d_gene: NA; len: 12; j_gene: TRBJ2-3
CDR3nt: TGCGCCAGCCGGGCTAGGACGGGCACTGAAGCTTTCTTT; CDR3aa: CASRARTGTEAFF; abundance: NA; v_gene: TRBV10-2; d_gene: NA; len: 13; j_gene: TRBJ1-1
CDR3nt: TGCAGCGCGCAAGGGTGGGTTACTGAAGCTTTCTTT; CDR3aa: CSAQGWVTEAFF; abundance: few; v_gene: TRBV29-1; d_gene: NA; len: 12; j_gene: TRBJ1-1
CDR3nt: TGCAGCGTTGCAGTGACTAGCGGGGGGGATGAGCAGTTCTTC; CDR3aa: CSVAVTSGGDEQFF; abundance: NA; v_gene: TRBV29-1; d_gene: TRBD2; len: 14; j_gene: TRBJ2-1
CDR3nt: TGTGCCAGCAGTTCCGTGCTCAGCACAGATACGCAGTATTTT; CDR3aa: CASSSVLSTDTQYF; abundance: few; v_gene: TRBV27; d_gene: NA; len: 14; j_gene: TRBJ2-3
CDR3nt: TGCGCCAGCAGCGTGGGCTACAATGAGCAGTTCTTC; CDR3aa: CASSVGYNEQFF; abundance: NA; v_gene: TRBV5-1; d_gene: NA; len: 12; j_gene: TRBJ2-1
CDR3nt: TGTGCCAGCAGCTCGGGCGGCGGGGGGACAGATACGCAGTATTTT; CDR3aa: CASSSGGGGTDTQYF; abundance: NA; v_gene: TRBV5-4; d_gene: TRBD2; len: 15; j_gene: TRBJ2-3
CDR3nt: TGTGCCAGCAGCTTAGAACAGCATAACACTGAAGCTTTCTTT; CDR3aa: CASSLEQHNTEAFF; abundance: NA; v_gene: TRBV7-8; d_gene: NA; len: 14; j_gene: TRBJ1-1
CDR3nt: TGTGCCATCAGTGCGGACGGAACCTCCTACGAGCAGTACTTC; CDR3aa: CAISADGTSYEQYF; abundance: NA; v_gene: TRBV10-3; d_gene: NA; len: 14; j_gene: TRBJ2-7
CDR3nt: TGTGCCTGGAATAGTGGCTTAGGGCAGTTCTTC; CDR3aa: CAWNSGLGQFF; abundance: NA; v_gene: TRBV30; d_gene: NA; len: 11; j_gene: TRBJ2-1
CDR3nt: TGTGCCAGCAGCTTGTACAGGACTAGCGGGGCGGATGAGCAGTTCTTC; CDR3aa: CASSLYRTSGADEQFF; abundance: NA; v_gene: TRBV5-6; d_gene: TRBD2; len: 16; j_gene: TRBJ2-1
CDR3nt: TGTGCCAGCAGTGCCAAACAGGGGGTTGGTACTGAAGCTTTCTTT; CDR3aa: CASSAKQGVGTEAFF; abundance: once; v_gene: TRBV6-1; d_gene: TRBD1; len: 15; j_gene: TRBJ1-1
CDR3nt: TGTGCCAGCAGCTTGCAGGCTAACAATGAGCAGTTCTTC; CDR3aa: CASSLQANNEQFF; abundance: few; v_gene: TRBV5-4; d_gene: NA; len: 13; j_gene: TRBJ2-1
CDR3nt: TGTGCCATCAGGGGCAAGAACACTGAAGCTTTCTTT; CDR3aa: CAIRGKNTEAFF; abundance: few; v_gene: TRBV7-9; d_gene: NA; len: 12; j_gene: TRBJ1-1
CDR3nt: TGTGCCAGCAGCTTGGTGATGAACACTGAAGCTTTCTTT; CDR3aa: CASSLVMNTEAFF; abundance: NA; v_gene: TRBV5-6; d_gene: NA; len: 13; j_gene: TRBJ1-1
CDR3nt: TGTGCCAGCAGCTTGGCCCAGGGGGCCGGTTCACCCCTCCACTTT; CDR3aa: CASSLAQGAGSPLHF; abundance: NA; v_gene: TRBV5-6; d_gene: TRBD1; len: 15; j_gene: TRBJ1-6
CDR3nt: TGCGCCAGCAGCCAGACCGGGACAGGGGATTCACCCCTCCACTTT; CDR3aa: CASSQTGTGDSPLHF; abundance: NA; v_gene: TRBV4-3; d_gene: TRBD1; len: 15; j_gene: TRBJ1-6
CDR3nt: TGTGCCAGCAGTTTAGGGACCAGGGGAGGTACTGAAGCTTTCTTT; CDR3aa: CASSLGTRGGTEAFF; abundance: NA; v_gene: TRBV27; d_gene: NA; len: 15; j_gene: TRBJ1-1
CDR3nt: TGCGCCAGCAGCTTGGGGTCAGACACTGAAGCTTTCTTT; CDR3aa: CASSLGSDTEAFF; abundance: NA; v_gene: TRBV5-1; d_gene: NA; len: 13; j_gene: TRBJ1-1
CDR3nt: TGTGCCAGCAGTTTAGTAGGGGCCAGCAATCAGCCCCAGCATTTT; CDR3aa: CASSLVGASNQPQHF; abundance: NA; v_gene: TRBV27; d_gene: NA; len: 15; j_gene: TRBJ1-5
CDR3nt: TGTGCCAGCAGCTTAGCTCTCGGAATGAACACTGAAGCTTTCTTT; CDR3aa: CASSLALGMNTEAFF; abundance: NA; v_gene: TRBV11-2; d_gene: NA; len: 15; j_gene: TRBJ1-1
CDR3nt: TGTGCCTGGAGTATAGGGACACGCAATCAGCCCCAGCATTTT; CDR3aa: CAWSIGTRNQPQHF; abundance: NA; v_gene: TRBV30; d_gene: NA; len: 14; j_gene: TRBJ1-5
CDR3nt: TGTGCCAGCAGACAGGGGGACTCAATGAACACTGAAGCTTTCTTT; CDR3aa: CASRQGDSMNTEAFF; abundance: NA; v_gene: TRBV2; d_gene: TRBD1; len: 15; j_gene: TRBJ1-1